These T cell receptor beta chains were read from a single sample in a study of neoadjuvant anti-PD-1 for oral cavity cancer. Method: immunoSEQ multiplex PCR; TCRdb's copy keeps in-frame clones and lacks some. The data hold around 21,000 clones, with under 45% observed a single time. The sequenced sample was tumor tissue, obtained after nivolumab (anti-PD-1) treatment. The receptors originated from a person between 40 and 85 years old with oral cavity squamous cell carcinoma. The CDR3 runs from the conserved cysteine through the conserved F or W. A D gene is named only where the DNA matches it firmly. Where a row states a size, it is once, few, many or the class of an expanded clone; other rows omit it.

J: TRBJ2-1; size: -; V: TRBV19; D: TRBD2; CDR3: CASTPLAGAYNEQFF; DNA: TGTGCCAGTACGCCGCTAGCGGGGGCCTACAATGAGCAGTTCTTC
J: TRBJ2-7; size: -; V: TRBV6-1; D: -; CDR3: CASVKSQVAAYEQYF; DNA: TGTGCCAGCGTTAAGTCACAGGTGGCGGCCTACGAGCAGTACTTC
J: TRBJ1-2; size: few; V: TRBV7-2; D: TRBD1; CDR3: CASSSPGQGLKGYTF; DNA: TGTGCCAGCAGCTCCCCGGGACAGGGACTAAAGGGCTACACCTTC
J: TRBJ1-4; size: once; V: TRBV6-5; D: -; CDR3: CASSTRDGANEKLFF; DNA: TGTGCCAGCAGTACCCGGGACGGAGCTAATGAAAAACTGTTTTTT
J: TRBJ1-6; size: many; V: TRBV6-5; D: TRBD1; CDR3: CASSFGTAYNSPLHF; DNA: TGTGCCAGCAGTTTCGGGACAGCCTATAATTCACCCCTCCACTTT
J: TRBJ2-7; size: -; V: TRBV4-2; D: TRBD1; CDR3: CASTGQGNYEQYF; DNA: TGTGCCAGCACGGGACAGGGGAACTACGAGCAGTACTTC
J: TRBJ2-3; size: medium-sized; V: TRBV2; D: -; CDR3: CASSEEAGDTQYF; DNA: TGTGCCAGCAGTGAAGAAGCTGGAGATACGCAGTATTTT
J: TRBJ2-3; size: -; V: TRBV7-9; D: TRBD2; CDR3: CASSFPSGGRDTQYF; DNA: TGTGCCAGCAGCTTTCCCAGCGGGGGACGGGATACGCAGTATTTT
J: TRBJ1-1; size: -; V: TRBV11-2; D: -; CDR3: CASSPRQGGTEAFF; DNA: TGCGCCAGCAGCCCAAGGCAGGGTGGGACTGAAGCTTTCTTT
J: TRBJ1-2; size: -; V: TRBV4-3; D: -; CDR3: CASSQDGQGHSYTF; DNA: TGCGCCAGCAGCCAAGATGGCCAGGGCCATAGCTACACCTTC
J: TRBJ1-1; size: -; V: TRBV4-3; D: TRBD1; CDR3: CASSQLVTGVGDTEAFF; DNA: TGCGCCAGCAGCCAATTGGTCACAGGGGTTGGGGACACTGAAGCTTTCTTT
J: TRBJ1-4; size: many; V: TRBV4-1; D: -; CDR3: CASSQGGPVPEKLFF; DNA: TGCGCCAGCAGCCAAGGAGGTCCAGTGCCTGAAAAACTGTTTTTT
J: TRBJ2-7; size: once; V: TRBV11-2; D: -; CDR3: CASSSSFSSPGVDEQYF; DNA: TGTGCCAGCAGCTCAAGCTTCTCCAGCCCAGGGGTCGACGAGCAGTACTTC
J: TRBJ2-2; size: -; V: TRBV7-2; D: TRBD1; CDR3: CASSLRQGNTGELFF; DNA: TGTGCCAGCAGCTTAAGACAGGGTAACACCGGGGAGCTGTTTTTT
J: TRBJ1-5; size: -; V: TRBV5-4; D: TRBD1; CDR3: CASSLTGTGGSNQPQHF; DNA: TGTGCCAGCAGCTTAACCGGGACAGGGGGTAGCAATCAGCCCCAGCATTTT
J: TRBJ2-2; size: -; V: TRBV11-2; D: TRBD1; CDR3: CASSFDRGRTGELFF; DNA: TGTGCCAGCAGCTTCGACAGGGGTCGCACCGGGGAGCTGTTTTTT
J: TRBJ2-3; size: -; V: TRBV7-8; D: TRBD1; CDR3: CASVRSGTGKNPSTDTQYF; DNA: TGTGCCAGCGTACGATCCGGGACAGGGAAAAACCCTAGCACAGATACGCAGTATTTT
J: TRBJ1-6; size: -; V: TRBV19; D: -; CDR3: CASSTSRDPMISPLHF; DNA: TGTGCCAGTTCCACTTCCCGGGACCCGATGATTTCACCCCTCCACTTT
J: TRBJ2-3; size: -; V: TRBV5-4; D: TRBD2; CDR3: CASRVGLAGDTDTQYF; DNA: TGTGCCAGCAGGGTGGGGCTAGCGGGGGACACAGATACGCAGTATTTT
J: TRBJ2-1; size: -; V: TRBV29-1; D: TRBD1; CDR3: CSARQGSNEQFF; DNA: TGCAGCGCCAGACAGGGTTCGAATGAGCAGTTCTTC
J: TRBJ2-7; size: -; V: TRBV6-1; D: -; CDR3: CASSDPTPNEQYF; DNA: TGTGCCAGCAGTGATCCCACTCCGAACGAGCAGTACTTC
J: TRBJ2-3; size: -; V: TRBV7-2; D: -; CDR3: CASSLGTDTQYF; DNA: TGTGCCAGCAGCTTAGGCACAGATACGCAGTATTTT
J: TRBJ2-3; size: few; V: TRBV7-7; D: -; CDR3: CASSSRGPSAFFCF; DNA: TGTGCCAGCAGCTCTAGGGGACCTAGCGCATTCTTCTGTTTT
J: TRBJ1-2; size: -; V: TRBV6-5; D: -; CDR3: CASRRQSENYGYTF; DNA: TGTGCCAGCAGGCGACAGTCTGAAAACTATGGCTACACCTTC
J: TRBJ2-1; size: -; V: TRBV11-2; D: -; CDR3: CASSLDRQSNEQFF; DNA: TGTGCCAGCAGCTTAGATCGCCAGTCTAATGAGCAGTTCTTC